These 26 T cell receptor beta chains came from one sample sequenced in a study of blood T cell repertoires in COVID-19. Only in-frame clones appear in the TCRdb table, and some are missing; sequencing was by immunoSEQ multiplex PCR. The top ten clones hold over 14% of a sample with approximately 250,000 clones, approximately 84% of them seen once. Sequenced input: PBMCs or T cells enriched from blood (not recorded which). Source of these receptors: a man aged 35 to 55 who had recovered from COVID-19.

The chain carries TRBV28 and TRBJ1-5; 7 nucleotides match TRBD1. The CDR3 is 16 amino acids. With 6 bases clipped from V and 7 bases from J, the junction kept 15 bases outside the gene matches. Germline V CDR1 and CDR2: MDHEN, SYDVKM. CDR3 sequence (DNA): TGTGCCAGCAGCCCTACCGACAGGGTGAAAGGGCAGCCCCAGCATTTT. This sequence encodes CASSPTDRVKGQPQHF.

The chain uses TRBV19 and TRBJ1-1; weak D call: TRBD1 (5 bases). Germline lookup yields CDR1 LNHDA and CDR2 SQIVND (reference sequence). Trimming shortened V by 6 bases and J by 3 bases, and 17 bases separated the two germline ends. The CDR3 totals 15 residues. CDR3 sequence (DNA): TGTGCCAGTAGAAACCCCCCAGGGTTGGACACTGAAGCTTTCTTT. This translates into CASRNPPGLDTEAFF.

This clone was observed a single time. The CDR3 region is CASSLVQDEKLFF. The CDR3 region has the DNA TGTGCCAGCAGTTTGGTGCAGGATGAAAAACTGTTTTTT. The V and J genes are TRBV28 and TRBJ1-4, with D unresolved. The CDR3 has 13 amino acids. Trimming removed 3 bases from V and 6 bases from J, with 8 bases in between. Per germline, CDR1 MDHEN and CDR2 SYDVKM.

This chain uses TRBV18 with TRBJ1-1; tentatively, D is TRBD1 (6 bases). The V gene lost 6 bases and the J gene lost 0 bases, with 14 bases spanning the gap. CDR1 KGHSH and CDR2 LQKENI come from the germline V gene. CDR3 length equals 15 residues. The CDR3 region is CASSTGGPMNTEAFF. Written as DNA, the CDR3 is TGTGCCAGCTCCACGGGGGGCCCTATGAACACTGAAGCTTTCTTT.

The chain carries TRBV7-2 and TRBJ2-2; D may be TRBD2 (6 bases). Trimming took off 3 bases at V and 1 base at J, with 12 bases between the two ends. This CDR3 contains 16 residues. CDR1 SGHTA and CDR2 FQGNSA come from the germline V gene. CDR3 sequence: CASSFIGSVNTGELFF. The CDR3 DNA reads TGTGCCAGCAGCTTTATCGGGAGCGTGAACACCGGGGAGCTGTTTTTT.

The CDR3 DNA follows: TGCGCCAGCAGCCAATTAGGACTCCGCGAGCAGTACTTC. This codes for CASSQLGLREQYF. V gene TRBV4-1 combines with J gene TRBJ2-7; D possibly corresponds to TRBD2 (5 bases). CDR3 length: 13 residues. Per germline, CDR1 MGHRA and CDR2 YSYEKL. V lost 2 bases and J 6 bases, leaving 11 bases between the germline ends.

The rearrangement links TRBV2 to TRBJ1-2; D perhaps matches TRBD1 (6 bases). CDR1 is SNHLY and CDR2 is FYNNEI in the germline V gene. Deletions cut 1 base from V and 4 bases from J, with 13 bases between. The CDR3 consists of 15 residues. Written as DNA, the CDR3 is TGTGCCAGCAGTGAAGGGGGGGGCCCGGGCTATGGCTACACCTTC. Protein sequence: CASSEGGGPGYGYTF.

The chain links TRBV6-2 or TRBV6-3 to TRBJ1-5, with 10 bases that match TRBD1. The CDR3 covers 16 residues. With 2 bases clipped from V and 7 bases from J, the junction kept 8 bases outside the gene matches. CDR1 and CDR2 (germline): MNHEY, SVGEGT. This CDR3 reads CASSYPPGQGKQPQHF. CDR3 DNA sequence: TGTGCCAGCAGTTACCCTCCGGGACAGGGGAAACAGCCCCAGCATTTT.

V is TRBV20-1 and J is TRBJ1-1; a possible D gene is TRBD1 (6 bases). The CDR3 contains 16 residues. Germline V CDR1 and CDR2: DFQATT, SNEGSKA (reference sequence). V was trimmed by 3 bases and J by 0 bases, leaving 17 bases between them. The CDR3 DNA sequence: TGCAGTGCTAGTCGGGACACATTCGTGATGAACACTGAAGCTTTCTTT. This codes for CSASRDTFVMNTEAFF.

Here the CDR3 reads CASSSTGTGGDTQYF. The DNA of the CDR3 is TGTGCCAGCAGCTCAACCGGGACGGGAGGGGATACGCAGTATTTT. This chain connects TRBV11-1 to TRBJ2-3, with 8 bases identical to TRBD2. In germline, CDR1 is SGHAT, CDR2 FQDESV (reference sequence). The CDR3 spans 15 residues. Trimming took 4 bases from V and 6 from J; bases not matched to a gene: 9.

J is TRBJ2-2 and V is TRBV2; TRBD2 is a possible D gene (6 bases). The CDR3 is made up of 14 amino acids. Per the germline V gene, CDR1 is SNHLY and CDR2 is FYNNEI. V dropped 8 bases and J dropped 2 bases, with 12 bases sitting between them. Here the CDR3 reads CASAGLQNTGELFF. The CDR3, as DNA: TGTGCCAGCGCAGGACTACAAAACACCGGGGAGCTGTTTTTT.

This clone was seen more than once but under ten times. This chain uses TRBV5-8 with TRBJ2-3; D gene uncertain. The V gene lost 5 bases and the J gene lost 2 bases, with 12 bases spanning the gap. CDR3 length: 14 residues. Germline V gene sequence: CDR1 SGHTS, CDR2 YDEGEE. CDR3 in amino acids: CASSLLSYTDTQYF. The DNA of the CDR3 is TGTGCCAGCAGTCTTCTGTCGTACACAGATACGCAGTATTTT.

The chain employs TRBV4-1 and TRBJ1-1, with D tentatively TRBD1 (5 bases). Germline CDR1 is MGHRA and CDR2 is YSYEKL. V was shortened by 0 bases and J by 6 bases, with 8 bases between the two germline ends. The CDR3 contains 13 residues. The CDR3 sequence: CASSQESGAEAFF. Here the CDR3 DNA reads TGCGCCAGCAGCCAAGAGTCGGGGGCTGAAGCTTTCTTT.

The rearrangement links TRBV30 to TRBJ2-2, with 7 bases lining up with TRBD2. The CDR3 length is 14 residues. The junction had 4 bases not matched to a gene; V was cut back by 5 bases and J by 1 base. In germline, CDR1 is GTSNPN, CDR2 SVGIG (reference sequence). CDR3 DNA: TGTGCCTGGCGACTAGCCGGGAACACCGGGGAGCTGTTTTTT. Translated: CAWRLAGNTGELFF.

The chain has TRBV7-2 and TRBJ1-5, with 8 bases lining up with TRBD1. The CDR3 consists of 14 residues. The germline CDR1 and CDR2 sequences are SGHTA and FQGNSA. V was pared by 4 bases and J by 7 bases, with 6 bases of the junction left unmatched. Here the CDR3 reads CASSYDRGYQPQHF. CDR3 DNA: TGTGCCAGCAGCTACGACAGGGGCTACCAGCCCCAGCATTTT.

This clone was detected once. V usage is TRBV7-2 and J usage is TRBJ2-5; TRBD2 agrees at 11 bases. The V gene's germline CDR1 is SGHTA and CDR2 FQGNSA. The CDR3 length is 15 residues. V lost 6 bases to trimming and J lost 3 bases; unmatched junction nucleotides: 6. As DNA, the CDR3 is TGTGCCAGCAGTCGTACTAGCGGGGGTGAAGAGACCCAGTACTTC. It specifies CASSRTSGGEETQYF.

The chain employs TRBV5-1 and TRBJ2-6; TRBD1 might be the D (6 bases). This CDR3 contains 16 residues. Looked up from germline, CDR1 is SGHRS and CDR2 is YFSETQ. V lost 3 bases, J lost 0 bases, and 10 bases lay in between. For the CDR3, the DNA is TGCGCCAGCAGCTCCGGACAGTACTCTGGGGCCAACGTCCTGACTTTC. This encodes CASSSGQYSGANVLTF.

In nucleotides, the CDR3 is TGCGCCAGCAGCTCTGGACAGGTTCTCACTGAAGCTTTCTTT. This codes for CASSSGQVLTEAFF. The rearrangement links TRBV5-1 to TRBJ1-1, with TRBD1 identical over 7 bases. Losses at the gene ends were 3 bases for V and 4 bases for J; bases not matched to a gene: 6. This CDR3 region has 14 residues. Germline V CDR1 and CDR2: SGHRS, YFSETQ.

This clone appeared a single time. The J gene is TRBJ2-3, the V gene TRBV11-2, with D perhaps TRBD1 (6 bases). Germline V gene sequence: CDR1 SGHAT, CDR2 FQNNGV. This CDR3 is 15 amino acids long. The germline V and J ends were trimmed by 2 bases and 2 bases, with 11 bases remaining between them. The CDR3 is CASSLSGHLTDTQYF. The CDR3 nucleotides are TGTGCCAGCAGCTTATCGGGACACCTCACAGATACGCAGTATTTT.

This sequence joins TRBV5-1 and TRBJ2-1, with 10 bases fitting TRBD1. The V gene's germline CDR1 is SGHRS and CDR2 YFSETQ. The CDR3 extends over 16 amino acids. V lost 6 bases to trimming and J lost 7 bases; unmatched junction nucleotides: 13. CDR3 DNA sequence: TGCGCCAGCAAGACGAACTCCGGGACAGGGGTGAATGAGCAGTTCTTC. This encodes CASKTNSGTGVNEQFF.

The rearrangement links TRBV30 to TRBJ2-3, with 12 bases aligning to TRBD2. This CDR3 comprises 16 residues. V lost 5 bases and J lost 4; bases outside the gene matches: 10. The germline CDR1 and CDR2 sequences are GTSNPN and SVGIG (reference sequence). The CDR3 spells CAWGTTSGSAADTQYF. In nucleotides, the CDR3 is TGTGCCTGGGGCACGACTAGCGGGAGTGCCGCAGATACGCAGTATTTT.

The chain joins TRBV28 to TRBJ2-7, with D perhaps TRBD1 (6 bases). CDR3 length: 14 amino acids. V dropped 4 bases and J dropped 4 bases, with 14 bases sitting between them. Germline V gene lookup returns CDR1 MDHEN and CDR2 SYDVKM. CDR3 protein: CASSSQGPPYEQYF. The CDR3 region has the DNA TGTGCCAGCAGTTCACAGGGACCCCCTTACGAGCAGTACTTC.

The chain carries TRBV5-4 and TRBJ1-3; D remains unclear. The CDR3 spans 14 residues. The germline V gene has CDR1 SGHNT and CDR2 YYREEE (reference sequence). Trimming removed 3 bases from V and 2 bases from J, with 9 bases in between. CDR3 sequence (DNA): TGTGCCAGCAGCTACACCAGGACTGGAAACACCATATATTTT. Its translation is CASSYTRTGNTIYF.

The J gene is TRBJ1-2, the V gene TRBV20-1; D gene uncertain. Germline V gives CDR1 DFQATT, CDR2 SNEGSKA (reference sequence). The ends were cut back, 8 bases at V and 7 bases at J, with 14 bases in the middle. This CDR3 contains 11 residues. Here the CDR3 DNA reads TGCAGTTCCCCTAAGCAACGTGGCTACACCTTC. Translation: CSSPKQRGYTF.

This clone has only a few counts. The chain joins TRBV7-3 to TRBJ2-3; D possibly corresponds to TRBD2 (5 bases). Trimming removed 3 bases at V and 8 bases at J, with 12 bases between. The CDR3 is 13 amino acids. Germline V gene data show CDR1 as SGHTA and CDR2 as FQGTGA. Here the CDR3 DNA reads TGTGCCAGCAGCTTGAGGCGCGGAGGTACGCAGTATTTT. It translates to CASSLRRGGTQYF.

A remark on this clone: The same CDR3 is also encoded by other DNA sequences in this sample. The chain joins TRBV28 to TRBJ2-1; D might be TRBD2 (5 bases). The ends were cut back, 1 base at V and 12 bases at J, with 7 bases in the middle. The CDR3 is 11 residues long. The germline CDR1 and CDR2 sequences are MDHEN and SYDVKM. CDR3 residues: CASSLSRGQFF. CDR3 nucleotides: TGTGCCAGCAGTTTATCCCGGGGGCAGTTCTTC.